Below are 23 T cell receptor beta chains sequenced from a single sample in a study of T cell changes during pregnancy in multiple sclerosis (dated by TCRdb to about 2019). Libraries came from the immunoSEQ multiplex PCR assay. Entries here come from immuneACCESS through TCRdb and include only in-frame sequences with V and J called. Some clones fail to appear in such tables; in the studies checked, an unresolved V gene covers under half of the shortfall, and the cause of the remainder is unknown. A total of some 60,000 clones appear in this sample, around nine tenths of them only once. The ten largest clonotypes hold 2.5% to 3.5% of the sample. This specimen consisted of peripheral blood, obtained in the first trimester of pregnancy. The receptors derive from a female donor in good health, enrolled as a control in a pregnancy study.

The rearrangement links TRBV4-1 to TRBJ1-2; TRBD1 is a possible D gene (5 bases). CDR1 and CDR2 (germline): MGHRA, YSYEKL. Trimming removed 4 bases at V and 5 bases at J, with 14 bases between. CDR3 length equals 14 residues. CDR3 sequence: CASSPGGAAYGYTF. The CDR3 DNA sequence: TGCGCCAGCAGCCCTGGTGGGGCAGCGTATGGCTACACCTTC.

V gene TRBV27 combines with J gene TRBJ2-5, with 7 bases lining up with TRBD1. Trimming took 5 bases from V and 7 from J; bases not matched to a gene: 16. From germline, CDR1 is MNHEY and CDR2 SMNVEV (reference sequence). The CDR3 extends over 16 amino acids. DNA for the CDR3: TGTGCCAGCAGTGGGCTAATCGGGACAGTCTCCGGGACCCAGTACTTC. Encoded protein: CASSGLIGTVSGTQYF.

The chain carries TRBV4-3 and TRBJ2-2; the D gene is possibly TRBD2 (5 bases). Trimming pared 0 bases from V and 4 bases from J, leaving 9 bases between. The CDR3 spans 15 residues. The germline gives CDR1 LGHNA, CDR2 YSLEER. In DNA, the CDR3 is TGCGCCAGCAGCCAAGATCCTAGCCCCACCGGGGAGCTGTTTTTT. Encoded protein: CASSQDPSPTGELFF.

This clone appeared a single time. V gene TRBV4-2 combines with J gene TRBJ1-5; D gene uncertain. This CDR3 region has 15 residues. The germline V gene has CDR1 LGHNA and CDR2 YNFKEQ. V gave up 4 bases and J gave up 0 bases, with 10 bases separating them. The CDR3 loop reads CASSRESHSNQPQHF. CDR3 nucleotide sequence: TGTGCCAGCAGCCGGGAGAGTCATAGCAATCAGCCCCAGCATTTT.

The chain joins TRBV6-1 to TRBJ2-5; 11 bases are shared with TRBD2. V was clipped by 8 bases and J by 1 base; unmatched bases: 3. This CDR3 contains 14 residues. CDR1 MNHNS and CDR2 SASEGT come from the germline V gene. CDR3 protein: CASSTSGVQETQYF. For the CDR3, the DNA is TGTGCCAGCTCGACTAGCGGGGTCCAAGAGACCCAGTACTTC.

This clone was recorded only once. V gene TRBV7-9 combines with J gene TRBJ2-1, with TRBD2 matching over 14 bases. The CDR3 sequence is 15 residues long. The germline CDR1 and CDR2 sequences are SEHNR and FQNEAQ (reference sequence). Germline trimming cut 1 base from V and 7 bases from J; bases unmatched to any gene: 0. The CDR3: CASSLGTSGGNEQFF. CDR3 DNA: TGTGCCAGCAGCTTAGGGACTAGCGGGGGGAATGAGCAGTTCTTC.

The chain carries TRBV6-1 and TRBJ2-3; 8 bases map to TRBD1. Germline V gene lookup returns CDR1 MNHNS and CDR2 SASEGT. V gave up 4 bases and J gave up 6 bases; unmatched junction bases: 18. The CDR3 is 18 residues long. CDR3 in amino acids: CASSVSLSRGRGLDTQYF. In nucleotides, the CDR3 is TGTGCCAGCAGTGTGTCTCTCTCCAGGGGCAGGGGGCTGGATACGCAGTATTTT.

The chain couples TRBV27 to TRBJ2-7; 12 positions match TRBD1. V lost 6 bases to trimming and J lost 4 bases; unmatched junction nucleotides: 13. CDR1 MNHEY and CDR2 SMNVEV come from the germline V gene (reference sequence). The CDR3 has 17 amino acids. The CDR3 spells CASSSQGGTGGAYEQYF. CDR3 bases: TGTGCCAGCAGCTCCCAAGGGGGGACAGGGGGCGCGTACGAGCAGTACTTC.

This clone was detected only once. The V call is TRBV6-1, the J call TRBJ1-1; D remains unclear. The CDR3 contains 14 residues. CDR1 is MNHNS and CDR2 is SASEGT in the germline V gene. V was trimmed by 5 bases and J by 3 bases, leaving 13 bases between them. CDR3 sequence reads: CASSTTMGDTEAFF. The CDR3 coding sequence is TGTGCCAGCAGTACCACTATGGGAGACACTGAAGCTTTCTTT.

CDR3 DNA: TGTGCCAGCAGCTTGGCGGGGTCTGGAAACACCATATATTTT. Amino acids: CASSLAGSGNTIYF. V is TRBV5-5 and J is TRBJ1-3; D gene ambiguous. The germline V and J ends were trimmed by 0 bases and 1 base, with 5 bases remaining between them. The germline CDR1 and CDR2 sequences are SGHKS and YYEKEE (reference sequence). The CDR3 spans 14 residues.

The chain uses TRBV6-5 and TRBJ2-5; 7 bases line up with TRBD1. The CDR3 is 15 amino acids. CDR1 is MNHEY and CDR2 is SVGAGI in the germline V gene. The ends lost 3 bases at V and 4 bases at J; junction bases unmatched: 8. CDR3 residues: CASSYYPRGTETQYF. DNA for the CDR3: TGTGCCAGCAGTTATTACCCCAGGGGGACAGAGACCCAGTACTTC.

This clone has just one count. This chain joins TRBV6-1 and TRBJ1-5, with D possibly TRBD1 on 6 matching bases. Germline V CDR1 and CDR2: MNHNS, SASEGT. This CDR3 has 15 amino acids. V lost 6 bases, J lost 3 bases, and 15 bases lay in between. The CDR3 DNA is TGTGCCAGCAGGTTCCGGGACAACCTCAATCAGCCCCAGCATTTT. It encodes CASRFRDNLNQPQHF.

The rearrangement links TRBV5-1 to TRBJ2-1, with TRBD2 matching 8 bases. The J segment lost 5 bases and the V segment lost 2 bases, leaving 3 bases of the junction unmatched. Germline V lookup: CDR1 SGHRS, CDR2 YFSETQ. The CDR3 has 14 amino acids. This chain's CDR3 is CASSLTGGNNEQFF. DNA for the CDR3: TGCGCCAGCAGCTTAACGGGAGGGAACAATGAGCAGTTCTTC. The full variable domain, with the rest looked up from reference TRBV5-1 and TRBJ2-1, is KAGVTQTPRYLIKTRGQQVTLSCSPISGHRSVSWYQQTPGQGLQFLFEYFSETQRNKGNFPGRFSGRQFSNSRSEMNVSTLELGDSALYLCASSLTGGNNEQFFGPGTRLTVL.

The rearrangement joins TRBV18 to TRBJ1-1; 7 bases are a match to TRBD1. V gave up 2 bases and J gave up 0 bases; unmatched junction bases: 6. The CDR3 is made up of 16 amino acids. CDR1 and CDR2 (germline): KGHSH, LQKENI. CDR3 sequence: CASSPNLGQVNTEAFF. The CDR3 DNA reads TGTGCCAGCTCACCAAACCTTGGACAGGTGAACACTGAAGCTTTCTTT.

J is TRBJ2-7 and V is TRBV6-5, with unresolved D. Germline V CDR1 and CDR2: MNHEY, SVGAGI. The CDR3 has 11 residues. V shed 2 bases and J shed 5 bases, with 4 bases lying between them. The CDR3 spells CASSYGDEQYF. The CDR3 nucleotides read TGTGCCAGCAGTTACGGAGACGAGCAGTACTTC.

The rearrangement joins TRBV7-9 to TRBJ1-2, with D possibly matching TRBD1 (6 bases). The CDR3 length is 16 residues. Trimming took off 1 base at V and 7 bases at J, with 19 bases between the two ends. Germline V gene lookup returns CDR1 SEHNR and CDR2 FQNEAQ (reference sequence). CDR3 loop: CASSLERLLGASGYTF. The CDR3 nucleotides are TGTGCCAGCAGCTTAGAACGGCTCCTGGGGGCGTCTGGCTACACCTTC.

V usage is TRBV5-6 and J usage is TRBJ2-7; D remains unclear. Germline CDR1 SGHDT, CDR2 YYEEEE. The CDR3 totals 12 residues. The V end lost 0 bases, the J end lost 6 bases, and 7 bases lay between the germline ends. For the CDR3, the DNA is TGTGCCAGCAGCTTGGGTGCCGGCGAGCAGTACTTC. Translating it yields CASSLGAGEQYF.

The genes are TRBV5-6 and TRBJ2-1; D is possibly TRBD2 (5 bases). V was trimmed by 4 bases and J by 0 bases, leaving 17 bases between them. The CDR3 length is 17 residues. Per germline, CDR1 SGHDT and CDR2 YYEEEE. The CDR3 sequence: CASSLEKRQISYNEQFF. DNA for the CDR3: TGTGCCAGCAGCCTGGAGAAGCGGCAAATCTCCTACAATGAGCAGTTCTTC.

The chain combines TRBV18 with TRBJ2-1; maybe TRBD1 (6 bases). This CDR3 contains 18 residues. Trimming shortened V by 0 bases and J by 5 bases, and 20 bases separated the two germline ends. Germline assignment: CDR1 KGHSH and CDR2 LQKENI. CDR3 DNA sequence: TGTGCCAGCTCACCACCGAGGGGGAAGGCTAGAACGGACAATGAGCAGTTCTTC. Amino acid sequence: CASSPPRGKARTDNEQFF. Combining the CDR3 with reference TRBV18 and TRBJ2-1 gives the whole variable domain NAGVMQNPRHLVRRRGQEARLRCSPMKGHSHVYWYRQLPEEGLKFMVYLQKENIIDESGMPKERFSAEFPKEGPSILRIQQVVRGDSAAYFCASSPPRGKARTDNEQFFGPGTRLTVL.

A word on this clone: The sample contains more than one DNA sequence encoding this CDR3. The gene calls are TRBV4-1 and TRBJ1-3; 7 positions match TRBD1. Germline assignment: CDR1 MGHRA and CDR2 YSYEKL. V lost 2 bases to trimming and J lost 2 bases; unmatched junction nucleotides: 21. The CDR3 is made up of 21 amino acids. The CDR3 reads CASSQLPRQGDLPPAGNTIYF. The CDR3 nucleotides read TGCGCCAGCAGCCAACTACCTCGACAGGGCGATTTACCTCCGGCTGGAAACACCATATATTTT.

The rearrangement links TRBV14 to TRBJ1-2; 9 bases line up with TRBD1. The CDR3 runs 13 residues. Germline CDR1 reads SGHDN; CDR2 reads FVKESK. The V segment lost 4 bases and the J segment 4 bases; nucleotides outside the gene matches: 1. In DNA, the CDR3 is TGTGCCAGCAGCCCGGGACAGGGCTATGGCTACACCTTC. This sequence encodes CASSPGQGYGYTF. The whole variable domain, remainder taken from reference TRBV14 and TRBJ1-2, is EAGVTQFPSHSVIEKGQTVTLRCDPISGHDNLYWYRRVMGKEIKFLLHFVKESKQDESGMPNNRFLAERTGGTYSTLKVQPAELEDSGVYFCASSPGQGYGYTFGSGTRLTVV.

The chain employs TRBV7-2 and TRBJ2-3; 14 bases agree with TRBD2. The length of the CDR3 is 16 residues. Germline V gene sequence: CDR1 SGHTA, CDR2 FQGNSA. Unmatched junction bases numbered 7, after V lost 5 bases and J lost 6 bases. CDR3 protein: CASSPRTSGRRDTQYF. The CDR3 nucleotides are TGTGCCAGCAGCCCACGGACTAGCGGGAGGCGGGATACGCAGTATTTT.

The count of this clone is one. The CDR3 DNA follows: TGTGCCAGCAGCACAAACGGGGAAACTTCACCCCTCCACTTT. This encodes CASSTNGETSPLHF. The genes are TRBV7-3 and TRBJ1-6; D is ambiguous. Germline V gene data show CDR1 as SGHTA and CDR2 as FQGTGA. This CDR3 has 14 residues. Trimming took off 5 bases at V and 9 bases at J, with 14 bases between the two ends. The full variable domain, in which reference TRBV7-3 and TRBJ1-6 provide the parts outside the CDR3, is GAGVSQTPSNKVTEKGKYVELRCDPISGHTALYWYRQSLGQGPEFLIYFQGTGAADDSGLPNDRFFAVRPEGSVSTLKIQRTERGDSAVYLCASSTNGETSPLHFGNGTRLTVT.